This is a list of T cell receptor beta chains from one sample in a study of T cell responses to AZD1222 COVID-19 vaccine. The method was immunoSEQ multiplex PCR; TCRdb's version includes in-frame clones alone and lacks a portion of them. The sample records about 100,000 clones, 70% to 90% being singletons. The specimen was peripheral blood, collected on day 0 of MenACWY control vaccination. These receptors originate from an adult in good health. Both conserved end residues are part of each CDR3. D genes are given only for firm matches. The listing skips clone size in some rows; elsewhere it reads once, few, many or a size class.

J | V | D | size | CDR3 | DNA
TRBJ2-7 | TRBV12-3/TRBV12-4 | NA | once | CASSPGYEQYF | TGTGCCAGCTCGCCGGGGTACGAGCAGTACTTC
TRBJ1-4 | TRBV5-1 | TRBD1 | few | CASRPDREEEKLFF | TGCGCCAGCAGGCCGGACAGGGAGGAAGAAAAACTGTTTTTT
TRBJ2-2 | TRBV3-1/TRBV3-2 | NA | once | CASSQDSGRHLNTGELFF | TGTGCCAGCAGCCAAGATTCAGGGCGTCACCTTAACACCGGGGAGCTGTTTTTT
TRBJ2-4 | TRBV2 | NA | NA | CASSELGHAALAKNIQYF | TGTGCCAGCAGTGAACTAGGACACGCGGCTCTAGCCAAAAACATTCAGTACTTC
TRBJ1-4 | TRBV9 | NA | NA | CASSERSFNEKLFF | TGTGCCAGCAGCGAAAGATCCTTTAATGAAAAACTGTTTTTT
TRBJ2-2 | TRBV5-1 | NA | NA | CASSLASTGELFF | TGCGCCAGCAGCTTGGCCTCCACCGGGGAGCTGTTTTTT
TRBJ2-7 | TRBV28 | TRBD2 | NA | CASIRAGTYEQYF | TGTGCCAGCATAAGAGCGGGGACCTACGAGCAGTACTTC
TRBJ1-3 | TRBV27 | NA | NA | CASSRGSSGNTIYF | TGTGCCAGCAGCCGAGGGTCCTCTGGAAACACCATATATTTT
TRBJ2-7 | TRBV6-2/TRBV6-3 | TRBD1 | NA | CASSLTGSSYEQYF | TGTGCCAGCAGTTTGACAGGGAGCTCCTACGAGCAGTACTTC
TRBJ2-5 | TRBV6-5 | NA | NA | CASSPLPSETQYF | TGTGCCAGCAGTCCTCTCCCCTCGGAGACCCAGTACTTC
TRBJ1-3 | TRBV29-1 | NA | NA | CSVRTGNTIYF | TGCAGCGTCAGGACTGGAAACACCATATATTTT
TRBJ2-7 | TRBV29-1 | TRBD1 | NA | CSARDRRYEQYF | TGCAGCGCCCGGGACAGAAGGTACGAGCAGTACTTC
TRBJ1-1 | TRBV5-1 | TRBD1 | NA | CASSFLRTGYEAFF | TGCGCCAGCAGCTTCCTCCGGACAGGGTATGAAGCTTTCTTT
TRBJ1-4 | TRBV7-2 | TRBD1 | NA | CASSPRTGANEKLFF | TGTGCCAGCAGCCCACGGACAGGGGCGAATGAAAAACTGTTTTTT
TRBJ2-3 | TRBV29-1 | TRBD2 | NA | CSVKAGGHHTQYF | TGCAGCGTAAAAGCGGGGGGGCATCATACGCAGTATTTT
TRBJ1-1 | TRBV28 | NA | NA | CASSSPGLTEAFF | TGTGCCAGCAGCTCCCCGGGGCTAACTGAAGCTTTCTTT
TRBJ2-1 | TRBV7-9 | NA | NA | CASKEPRGNNEQFF | TGTGCCAGCAAAGAGCCCCGGGGGAACAATGAGCAGTTCTTC
TRBJ1-1 | TRBV4-3 | NA | once | CASSQGIDRGTEAFF | TGCGCCAGCAGCCAAGGAATCGACCGGGGTACTGAAGCTTTCTTT
TRBJ1-2 | TRBV3-1/TRBV3-2 | NA | NA | CASSQASIRTF | TGTGCCAGCAGCCAAGCCAGTATCAGAACCTTC
TRBJ1-1 | TRBV5-4 | NA | NA | CASGDQNTEAFF | TGTGCCAGCGGGGATCAGAACACTGAAGCTTTCTTT
TRBJ1-2 | TRBV12-3/TRBV12-4 | NA | NA | CASSLGDGYTF | TGTGCCAGCAGTTTGGGGGATGGCTACACCTTC
TRBJ1-4 | TRBV5-5 | NA | NA | CASSLVGDINEKLFF | TGTGCCAGCAGCTTGGTAGGAGATATTAATGAAAAACTGTTTTTT
TRBJ1-3 | TRBV30 | NA | NA | CAWSGQGSGNTIYF | TGTGCCTGGAGTGGCCAGGGCTCTGGAAACACCATATATTTT
TRBJ2-1 | TRBV5-1 | TRBD2 | NA | CASSREGQPNEQFF | TGCGCCAGCAGCCGGGAGGGACAACCCAATGAGCAGTTCTTC
TRBJ1-2 | TRBV5-1 | TRBD1 | few | CASSTEQGVYGYTF | TGCGCCAGCAGCACGGAACAGGGGGTTTATGGCTACACCTTC
TRBJ1-3 | TRBV7-9 | NA | NA | CASSLGRADTIYF | TGTGCCAGCAGCTTGGGCCGGGCCGACACCATATATTTT
TRBJ2-1 | TRBV7-2 | NA | NA | CASSFSGVSYNEQFF | TGTGCCAGCAGCTTCTCGGGTGTCTCCTACAATGAGCAGTTCTTC
TRBJ2-5 | TRBV18 | TRBD1 | once | CASSQGAQETQYF | TGTGCCAGCTCCCAGGGGGCGCAAGAGACCCAGTACTTC
TRBJ2-5 | TRBV18 | NA | once | CASSPIGKGIGETQYF | TGTGCCAGCTCACCGATAGGGAAGGGGATAGGAGAGACCCAGTACTTC
TRBJ1-2 | TRBV4-1 | TRBD1 | few | CASSQDTVRDRVYGYTF | TGCGCCAGCAGCCAAGATACAGTTCGGGACAGGGTGTATGGCTACACCTTC
TRBJ2-1 | TRBV3-1/TRBV3-2 | NA | NA | CASSQEWGEQFF | TGTGCCAGCAGCCAAGAGTGGGGTGAGCAGTTCTTC
TRBJ2-5 | TRBV5-4 | TRBD1 | NA | CASSLQGAPETQYF | TGTGCCAGCAGCTTGCAGGGGGCGCCGGAGACCCAGTACTTC
TRBJ1-1 | TRBV28 | NA | NA | CASSVPPGEAFF | TGTGCCAGCAGTGTACCCCCGGGTGAAGCTTTCTTT
TRBJ2-7 | TRBV5-1 | TRBD2 | NA | CASSLSGGLYEQYF | TGCGCCAGCAGCCTTAGCGGGGGCCTCTACGAGCAGTACTTC
TRBJ2-3 | TRBV9 | NA | NA | CASSVGILGTDTQYF | TGTGCCAGCAGCGTAGGTATTCTAGGTACAGATACGCAGTATTTT
TRBJ2-5 | TRBV10-3 | TRBD2 | NA | CAISDPMGLAGTEETQYF | TGTGCCATCAGTGACCCCATGGGACTAGCGGGAACTGAGGAGACCCAGTACTTC
TRBJ2-1 | TRBV9 | TRBD2 | NA | CASSADSGGLGEQFF | TGTGCCAGCAGCGCCGATAGCGGGGGGCTCGGGGAGCAGTTCTTC
TRBJ1-5 | TRBV5-1 | NA | NA | CASSLVGGLNQPQHF | TGCGCCAGCAGCTTGGTTGGGGGTCTCAATCAGCCCCAGCATTTT
TRBJ2-2 | TRBV6-5 | TRBD1 | NA | CASSYRGQTNTGELFF | TGTGCCAGCAGTTATAGGGGACAGACCAACACCGGGGAGCTGTTTTTT
TRBJ2-6 | TRBV19 | NA | NA | CASSNDRNTGANALTF | TGTGCCAGTAGTAACGACAGGAATACTGGGGCCAACGCCCTGACTTTC
TRBJ2-1 | TRBV7-9 | NA | NA | CASSPLEGIHNEQFF | TGTGCCAGCAGCCCCCTAGAGGGGATACACAATGAGCAGTTCTTC